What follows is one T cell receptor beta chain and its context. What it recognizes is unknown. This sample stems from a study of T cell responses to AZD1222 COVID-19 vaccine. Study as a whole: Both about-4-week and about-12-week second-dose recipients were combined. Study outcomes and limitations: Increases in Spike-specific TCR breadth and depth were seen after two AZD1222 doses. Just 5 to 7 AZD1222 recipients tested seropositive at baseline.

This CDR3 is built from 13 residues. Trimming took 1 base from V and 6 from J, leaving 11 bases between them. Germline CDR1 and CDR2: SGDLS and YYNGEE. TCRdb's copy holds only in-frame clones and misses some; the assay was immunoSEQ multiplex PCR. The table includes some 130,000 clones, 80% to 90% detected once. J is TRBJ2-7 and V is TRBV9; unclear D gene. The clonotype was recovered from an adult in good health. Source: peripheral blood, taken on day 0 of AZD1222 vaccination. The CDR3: CASSVTSGPEQYF. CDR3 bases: TGTGCCAGCAGCGTAACATCGGGTCCCGAGCAGTACTTC.